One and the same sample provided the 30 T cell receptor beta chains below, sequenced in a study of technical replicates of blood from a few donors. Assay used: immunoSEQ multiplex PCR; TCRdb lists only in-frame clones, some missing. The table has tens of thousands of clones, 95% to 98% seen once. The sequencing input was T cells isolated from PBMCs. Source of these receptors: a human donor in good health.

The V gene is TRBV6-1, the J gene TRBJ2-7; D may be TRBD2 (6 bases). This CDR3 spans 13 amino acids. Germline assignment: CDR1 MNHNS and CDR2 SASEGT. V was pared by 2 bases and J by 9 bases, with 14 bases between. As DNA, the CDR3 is TGTGCCAGCAGTGAATTGGAGGGGTATGTGCAGTACTTC. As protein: CASSELEGYVQYF.

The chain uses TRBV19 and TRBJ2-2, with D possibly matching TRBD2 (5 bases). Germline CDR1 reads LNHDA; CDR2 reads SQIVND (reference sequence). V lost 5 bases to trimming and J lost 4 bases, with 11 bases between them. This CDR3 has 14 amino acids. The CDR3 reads CASSLTSRTGELFF. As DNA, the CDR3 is TGTGCCAGTAGTCTAACTAGTCGCACCGGGGAGCTGTTTTTT.

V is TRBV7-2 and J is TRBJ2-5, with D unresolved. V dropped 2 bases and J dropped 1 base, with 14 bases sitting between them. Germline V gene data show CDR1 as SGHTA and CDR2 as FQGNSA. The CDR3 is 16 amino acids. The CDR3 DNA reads TGTGCCAGCAGCTTAAGAACTGCCCTTGTCCAAGAGACCCAGTACTTC. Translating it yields CASSLRTALVQETQYF.

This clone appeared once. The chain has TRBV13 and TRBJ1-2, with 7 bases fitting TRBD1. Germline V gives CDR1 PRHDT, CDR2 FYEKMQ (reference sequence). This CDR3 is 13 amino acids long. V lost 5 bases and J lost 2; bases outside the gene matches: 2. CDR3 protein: CASSPGQNYGYTF. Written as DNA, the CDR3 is TGTGCCAGCAGCCCGGGACAGAACTATGGCTACACCTTC.

CDR3 in DNA: TGTGCCAGCAGCCCACTACAGGGGGCAGATACGCAGTATTTT. Translation gives CASSPLQGADTQYF. The rearrangement uses TRBV7-7 and TRBJ2-3; 8 bases are a match to TRBD1. V lost 5 bases and J lost 4; bases outside the gene matches: 5. Germline V gene sequence: CDR1 SSHAT, CDR2 FNYEAQ (reference sequence). The CDR3 consists of 14 residues.

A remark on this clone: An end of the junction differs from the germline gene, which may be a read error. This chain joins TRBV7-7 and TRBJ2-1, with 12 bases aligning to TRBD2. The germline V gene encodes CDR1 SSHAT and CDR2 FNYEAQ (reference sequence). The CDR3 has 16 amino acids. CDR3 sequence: CASSLEASGRGNEQFF. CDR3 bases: TGTGCTAGCAGTCTAGAGGCTAGCGGGAGGGGGAATGAGCAGTTCTTC. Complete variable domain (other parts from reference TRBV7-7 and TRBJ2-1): GAGVSQSPRYKVTKRGQDVTLRCDPISSHATLYWYQQALGQGPEFLTYFNYEAQPDKSGLPSDRFSAERPEGSISTLTIQRTEQRDSAMYRCASSLEASGRGNEQFFGPGTRLTVL.

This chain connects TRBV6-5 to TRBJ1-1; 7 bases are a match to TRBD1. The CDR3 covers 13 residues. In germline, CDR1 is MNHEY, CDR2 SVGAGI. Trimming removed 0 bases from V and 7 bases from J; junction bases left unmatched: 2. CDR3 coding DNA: TGTGCCAGCAGTTACTCCCGGACAGGTGAAGCTTTCTTT. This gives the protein CASSYSRTGEAFF.

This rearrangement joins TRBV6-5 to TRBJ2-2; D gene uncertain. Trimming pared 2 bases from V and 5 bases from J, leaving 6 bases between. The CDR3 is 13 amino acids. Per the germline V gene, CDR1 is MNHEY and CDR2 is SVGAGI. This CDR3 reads CASSYTRTGELFF. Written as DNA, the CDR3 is TGTGCCAGCAGTTACACGAGGACCGGGGAGCTGTTTTTT.

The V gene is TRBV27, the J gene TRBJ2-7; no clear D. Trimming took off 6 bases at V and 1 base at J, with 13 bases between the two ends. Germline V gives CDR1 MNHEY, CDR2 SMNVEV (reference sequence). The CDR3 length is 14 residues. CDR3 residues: CASRNLRHSYEQYF. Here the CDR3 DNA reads TGTGCCAGCAGAAATTTGAGGCATTCCTACGAGCAGTACTTC.

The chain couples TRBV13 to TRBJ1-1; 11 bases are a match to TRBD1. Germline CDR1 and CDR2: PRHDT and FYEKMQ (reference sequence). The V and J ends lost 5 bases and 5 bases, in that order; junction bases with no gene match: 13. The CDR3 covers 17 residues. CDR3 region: CASSPYGDRGGDTEAFF. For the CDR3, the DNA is TGTGCCAGCAGCCCCTATGGGGACAGGGGGGGGGATACTGAAGCTTTCTTT.

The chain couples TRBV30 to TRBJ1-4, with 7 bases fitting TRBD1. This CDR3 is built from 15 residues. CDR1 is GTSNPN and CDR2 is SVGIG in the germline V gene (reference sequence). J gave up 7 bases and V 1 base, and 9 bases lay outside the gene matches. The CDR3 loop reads CAWSAKTGHTEKLFF. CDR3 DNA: TGTGCCTGGAGTGCTAAGACAGGGCATACTGAAAAACTGTTTTTT.

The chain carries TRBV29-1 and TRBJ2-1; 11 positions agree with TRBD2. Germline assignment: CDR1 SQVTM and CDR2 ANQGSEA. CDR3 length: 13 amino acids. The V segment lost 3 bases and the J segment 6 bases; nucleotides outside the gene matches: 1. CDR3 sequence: CSVDSGRGNEQFF. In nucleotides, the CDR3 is TGCAGCGTTGATAGCGGGAGGGGCAATGAGCAGTTCTTC.

The CDR3: CASSYAGTRINEQFF. As DNA, the CDR3 is TGTGCCAGCAGCTATGCCGGGACTAGAATCAATGAGCAGTTCTTC. The V call is TRBV11-2, the J call TRBJ2-1; 8 bases align to TRBD2. The length of the CDR3 is 15 residues. Trimming cost V 4 bases and J 6 bases; bases outside gene matches: 8. Germline CDR1 reads SGHAT; CDR2 reads FQNNGV.

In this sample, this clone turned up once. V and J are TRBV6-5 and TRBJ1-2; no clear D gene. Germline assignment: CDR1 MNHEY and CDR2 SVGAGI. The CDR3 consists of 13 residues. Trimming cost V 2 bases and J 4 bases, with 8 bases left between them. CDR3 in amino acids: CASSYGGLYGYTF. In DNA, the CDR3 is TGTGCCAGCAGTTACGGCGGACTCTATGGCTACACCTTC.

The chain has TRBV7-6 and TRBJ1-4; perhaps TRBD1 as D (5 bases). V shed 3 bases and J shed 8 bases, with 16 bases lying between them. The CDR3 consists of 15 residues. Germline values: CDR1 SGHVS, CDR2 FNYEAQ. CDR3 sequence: CASSLQTDFGEKLFF. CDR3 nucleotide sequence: TGTGCCAGCAGCTTGCAGACAGATTTTGGAGAAAAACTGTTTTTT.

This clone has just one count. CDR3 region: CASSNQREREQFF. The DNA of the CDR3 is TGTGCCAGTAGTAACCAGCGGGAGCGTGAGCAGTTCTTC. The rearrangement links TRBV19 to TRBJ2-1, with 8 bases matching TRBD2. Germline values: CDR1 LNHDA, CDR2 SQIVND (reference sequence). The CDR3 extends over 13 amino acids. Trimming removed 4 bases from V and 9 bases from J; junction bases left unmatched: 5.

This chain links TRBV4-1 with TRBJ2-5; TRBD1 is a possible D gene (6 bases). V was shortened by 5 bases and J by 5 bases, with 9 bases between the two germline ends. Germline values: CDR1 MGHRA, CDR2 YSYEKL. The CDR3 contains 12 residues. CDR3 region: CASSFDRETQYF. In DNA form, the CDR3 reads TGCGCCAGCAGCTTTGACAGGGAGACCCAGTACTTC.

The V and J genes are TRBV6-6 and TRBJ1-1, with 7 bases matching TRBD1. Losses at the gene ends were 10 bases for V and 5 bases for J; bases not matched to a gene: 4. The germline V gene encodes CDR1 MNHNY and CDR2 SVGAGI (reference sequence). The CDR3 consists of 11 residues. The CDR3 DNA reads TGTGCCACCGGGACAGCTACTGAAGCTTTCTTT. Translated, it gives CATGTATEAFF.

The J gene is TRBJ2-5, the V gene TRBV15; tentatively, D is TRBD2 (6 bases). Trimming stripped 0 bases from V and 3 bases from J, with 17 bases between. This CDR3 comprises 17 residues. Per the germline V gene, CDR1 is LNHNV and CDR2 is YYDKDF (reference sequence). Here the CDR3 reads CATSRDVSAGSKETQYF. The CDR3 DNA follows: TGTGCCACCAGCAGAGATGTCTCAGCGGGCTCCAAAGAGACCCAGTACTTC.

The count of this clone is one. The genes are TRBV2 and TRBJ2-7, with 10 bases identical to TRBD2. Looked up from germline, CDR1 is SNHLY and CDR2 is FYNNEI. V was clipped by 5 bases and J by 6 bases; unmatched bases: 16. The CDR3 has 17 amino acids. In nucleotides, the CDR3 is TGTGCCAGCAGTAGACCCGGAGCGGGAGGGACCCGAAGCGAGCAGTACTTC. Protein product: CASSRPGAGGTRSEQYF.

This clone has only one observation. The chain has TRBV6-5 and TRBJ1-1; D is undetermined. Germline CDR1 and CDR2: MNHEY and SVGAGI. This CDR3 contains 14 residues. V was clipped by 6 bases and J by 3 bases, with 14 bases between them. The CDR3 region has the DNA TGTGCCAGCAGCCGAGGACGGGATTACACTGAAGCTTTCTTT. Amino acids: CASSRGRDYTEAFF.

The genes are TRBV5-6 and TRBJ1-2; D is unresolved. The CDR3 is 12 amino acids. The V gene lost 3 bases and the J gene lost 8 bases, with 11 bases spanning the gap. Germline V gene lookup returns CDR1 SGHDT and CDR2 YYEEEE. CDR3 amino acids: CASSYQRSGYTF. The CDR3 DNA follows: TGTGCCAGCAGCTACCAAAGAAGCGGCTACACCTTC.

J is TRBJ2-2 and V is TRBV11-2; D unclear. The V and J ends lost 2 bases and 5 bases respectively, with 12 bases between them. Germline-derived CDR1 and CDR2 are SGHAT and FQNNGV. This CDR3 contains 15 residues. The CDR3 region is CASSLPSPNTGELFF. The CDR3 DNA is TGTGCCAGCAGCTTACCAAGCCCCAATACCGGGGAGCTGTTTTTT.

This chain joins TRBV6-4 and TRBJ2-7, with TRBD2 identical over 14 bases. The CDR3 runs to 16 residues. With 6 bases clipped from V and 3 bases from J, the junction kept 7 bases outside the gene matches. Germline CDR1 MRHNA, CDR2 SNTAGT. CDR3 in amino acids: CASRDGLAGGLYEQYF. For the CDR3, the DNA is TGTGCCAGCAGGGACGGACTAGCGGGAGGTCTCTACGAGCAGTACTTC.

The CDR3 loop is CSARELRVAFF. The CDR3 DNA is TGCAGTGCTAGAGAACTCAGGGTGGCTTTCTTT. The rearrangement joins TRBV20-1 to TRBJ1-1, with D perhaps matching TRBD1 (5 bases). Germline V gene sequence: CDR1 DFQATT, CDR2 SNEGSKA (reference sequence). V lost 0 bases to trimming and J lost 11 bases, with 10 bases between them. The CDR3 extends over 11 amino acids.

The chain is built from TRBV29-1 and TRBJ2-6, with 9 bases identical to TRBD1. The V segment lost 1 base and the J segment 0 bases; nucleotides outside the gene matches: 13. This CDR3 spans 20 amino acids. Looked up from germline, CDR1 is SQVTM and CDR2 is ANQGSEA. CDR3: CSVEASYGDRASSGANVLTF. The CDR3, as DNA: TGCAGCGTTGAAGCTTCCTATGGGGACAGGGCTAGCTCTGGGGCCAACGTCCTGACTTTC. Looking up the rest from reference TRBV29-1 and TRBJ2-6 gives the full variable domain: SAVISQKPSRDICQRGTSLTIQCQVDSQVTMMFWYRQQPGQSLTLIATANQGSEATYESGFVIDKFPISRPNLTFSTLTVSNMSPEDSSIYLCSVEASYGDRASSGANVLTFGAGSRLTVL.

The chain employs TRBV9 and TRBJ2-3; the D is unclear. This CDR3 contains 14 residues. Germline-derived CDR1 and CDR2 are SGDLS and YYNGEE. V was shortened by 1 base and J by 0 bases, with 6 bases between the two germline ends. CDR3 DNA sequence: TGTGCCAGCAGCGTACTGACTAGCACAGATACGCAGTATTTT. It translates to CASSVLTSTDTQYF.

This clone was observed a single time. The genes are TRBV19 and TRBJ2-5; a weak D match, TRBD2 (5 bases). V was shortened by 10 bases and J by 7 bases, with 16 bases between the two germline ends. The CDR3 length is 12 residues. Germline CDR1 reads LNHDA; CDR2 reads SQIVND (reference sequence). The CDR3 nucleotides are TGTGCCACCGCCGAGGGTGGAGTGACCCAGTACTTC. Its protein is CATAEGGVTQYF.

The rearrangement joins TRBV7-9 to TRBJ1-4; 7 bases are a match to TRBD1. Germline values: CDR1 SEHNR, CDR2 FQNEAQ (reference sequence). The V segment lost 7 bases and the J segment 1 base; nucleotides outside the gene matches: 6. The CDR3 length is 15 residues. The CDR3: CASTQQGVTNEKLFF. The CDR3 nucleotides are TGTGCCAGCACCCAGCAGGGGGTAACTAATGAAAAACTGTTTTTT.

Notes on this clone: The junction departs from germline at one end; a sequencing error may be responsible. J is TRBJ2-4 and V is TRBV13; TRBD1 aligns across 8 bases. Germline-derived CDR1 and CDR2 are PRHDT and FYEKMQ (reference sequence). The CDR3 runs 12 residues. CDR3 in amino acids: CASSLGTGDATF. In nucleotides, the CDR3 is TGTGCCAGCAGCTTGGGGACAGGTGACGCTACCTTC.